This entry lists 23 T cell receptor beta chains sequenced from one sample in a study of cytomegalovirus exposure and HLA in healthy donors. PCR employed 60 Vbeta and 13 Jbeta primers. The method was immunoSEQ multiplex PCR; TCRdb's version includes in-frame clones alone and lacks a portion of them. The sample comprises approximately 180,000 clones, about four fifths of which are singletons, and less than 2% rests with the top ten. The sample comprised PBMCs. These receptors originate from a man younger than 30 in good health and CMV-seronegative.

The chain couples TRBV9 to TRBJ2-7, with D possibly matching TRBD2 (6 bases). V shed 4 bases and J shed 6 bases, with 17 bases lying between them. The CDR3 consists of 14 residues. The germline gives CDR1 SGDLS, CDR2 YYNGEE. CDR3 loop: CASSPPGTPTEQYF. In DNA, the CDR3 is TGTGCCAGCAGCCCACCCGGGACTCCAACCGAGCAGTACTTC.

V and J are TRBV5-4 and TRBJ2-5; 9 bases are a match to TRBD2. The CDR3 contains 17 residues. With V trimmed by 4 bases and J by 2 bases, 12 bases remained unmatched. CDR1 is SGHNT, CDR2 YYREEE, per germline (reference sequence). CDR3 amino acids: CASSVEGRAGGQETQYF. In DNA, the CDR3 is TGTGCCAGCAGCGTTGAGGGGAGAGCGGGAGGACAAGAGACCCAGTACTTC.

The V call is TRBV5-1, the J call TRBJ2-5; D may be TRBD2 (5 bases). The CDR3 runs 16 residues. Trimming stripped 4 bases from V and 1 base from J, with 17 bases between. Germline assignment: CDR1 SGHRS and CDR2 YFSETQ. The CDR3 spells CASSLGRSGPQETQYF. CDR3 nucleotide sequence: TGCGCCAGCAGCCTGGGTCGGAGCGGCCCCCAAGAGACCCAGTACTTC.

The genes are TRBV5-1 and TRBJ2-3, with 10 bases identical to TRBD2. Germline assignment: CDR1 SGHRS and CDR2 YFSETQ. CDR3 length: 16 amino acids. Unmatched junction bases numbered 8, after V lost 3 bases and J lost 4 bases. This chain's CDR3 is CASSWEAGGPADTQYF. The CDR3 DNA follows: TGCGCCAGCAGCTGGGAAGCGGGAGGGCCGGCAGATACGCAGTATTTT. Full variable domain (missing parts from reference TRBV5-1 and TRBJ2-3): KAGVTQTPRYLIKTRGQQVTLSCSPISGHRSVSWYQQTPGQGLQFLFEYFSETQRNKGNFPGRFSGRQFSNSRSEMNVSTLELGDSALYLCASSWEAGGPADTQYFGPGTRLTVL.

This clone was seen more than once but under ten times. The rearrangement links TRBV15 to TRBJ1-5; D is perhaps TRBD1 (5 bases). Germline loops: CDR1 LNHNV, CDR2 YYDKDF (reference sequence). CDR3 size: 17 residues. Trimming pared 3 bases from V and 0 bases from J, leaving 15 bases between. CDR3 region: CATSSRVDSYSNQPQHF. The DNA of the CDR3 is TGTGCCACCAGCAGTCGAGTAGACAGCTATAGCAATCAGCCCCAGCATTTT.

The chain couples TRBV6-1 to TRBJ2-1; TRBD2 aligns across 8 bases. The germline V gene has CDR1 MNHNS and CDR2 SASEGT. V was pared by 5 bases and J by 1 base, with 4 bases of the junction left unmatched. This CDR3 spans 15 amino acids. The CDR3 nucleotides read TGTGCCAGCAGTATGATAGCGGGGTCCTACAATGAGCAGTTCTTC. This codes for CASSMIAGSYNEQFF.

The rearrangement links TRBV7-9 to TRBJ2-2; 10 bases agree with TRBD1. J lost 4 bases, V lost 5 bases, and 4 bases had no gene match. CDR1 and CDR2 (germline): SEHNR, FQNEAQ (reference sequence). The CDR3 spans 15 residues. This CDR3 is CASSQTGGITGELFF. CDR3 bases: TGTGCCAGCAGCCAGACAGGGGGCATCACCGGGGAGCTGTTTTTT.

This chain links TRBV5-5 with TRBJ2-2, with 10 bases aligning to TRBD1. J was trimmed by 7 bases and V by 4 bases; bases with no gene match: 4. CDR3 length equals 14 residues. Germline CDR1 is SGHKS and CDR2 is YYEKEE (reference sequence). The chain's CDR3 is CASSQTGGDGELFF. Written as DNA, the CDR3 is TGTGCCAGCAGCCAGACAGGGGGCGACGGGGAGCTGTTTTTT.

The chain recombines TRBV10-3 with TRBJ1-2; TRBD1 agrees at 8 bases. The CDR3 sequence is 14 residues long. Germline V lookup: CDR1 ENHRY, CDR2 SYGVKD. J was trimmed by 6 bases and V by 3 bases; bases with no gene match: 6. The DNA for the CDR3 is TGTGCCATCAGTGAAATGGGACAGGCCGATGGCTACACCTTC. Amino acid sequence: CAISEMGQADGYTF.

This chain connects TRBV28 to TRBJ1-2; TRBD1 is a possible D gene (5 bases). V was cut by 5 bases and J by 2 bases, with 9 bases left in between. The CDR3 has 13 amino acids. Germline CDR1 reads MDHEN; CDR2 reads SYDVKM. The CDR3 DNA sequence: TGTGCCAGCAGTCCGGGGGTAAACTATGGCTACACCTTC. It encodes CASSPGVNYGYTF.

CDR3 in amino acids: CASEDYSKTQYF. The CDR3 DNA is TGTGCCAGCGAGGACTATTCAAAGACCCAGTACTTC. This sequence joins TRBV27 and TRBJ2-5, with TRBD2 as a possible D gene (6 bases). The V end lost 8 bases, the J end lost 6 bases, and 13 bases lay between the germline ends. In germline, CDR1 is MNHEY, CDR2 SMNVEV (reference sequence). The CDR3 length is 12 residues.

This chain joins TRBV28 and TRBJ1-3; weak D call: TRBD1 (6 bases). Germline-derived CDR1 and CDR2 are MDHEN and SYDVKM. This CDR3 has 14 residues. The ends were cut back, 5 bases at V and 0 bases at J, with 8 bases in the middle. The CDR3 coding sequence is TGTGCCAGCAGTCAAGGGGGCTCTGGAAACACCATATATTTT. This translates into CASSQGGSGNTIYF.

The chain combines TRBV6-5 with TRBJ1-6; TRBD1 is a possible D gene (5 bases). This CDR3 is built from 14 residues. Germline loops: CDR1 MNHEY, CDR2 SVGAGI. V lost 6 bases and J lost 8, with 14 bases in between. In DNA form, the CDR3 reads TGTGCCAGCAGAAGTGGGACTTATGATTCACCCCTCCACTTT. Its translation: CASRSGTYDSPLHF.

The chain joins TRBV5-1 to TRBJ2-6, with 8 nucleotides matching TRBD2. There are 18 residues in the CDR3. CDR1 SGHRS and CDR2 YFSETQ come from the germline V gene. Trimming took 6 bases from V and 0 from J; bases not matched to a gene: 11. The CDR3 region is CASTFSQGTSSGANVLTF. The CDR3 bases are TGCGCCAGCACCTTTAGCCAGGGGACTAGCTCTGGGGCCAACGTCCTGACTTTC. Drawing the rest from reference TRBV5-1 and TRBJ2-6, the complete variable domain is KAGVTQTPRYLIKTRGQQVTLSCSPISGHRSVSWYQQTPGQGLQFLFEYFSETQRNKGNFPGRFSGRQFSNSRSEMNVSTLELGDSALYLCASTFSQGTSSGANVLTFGAGSRLTVL.

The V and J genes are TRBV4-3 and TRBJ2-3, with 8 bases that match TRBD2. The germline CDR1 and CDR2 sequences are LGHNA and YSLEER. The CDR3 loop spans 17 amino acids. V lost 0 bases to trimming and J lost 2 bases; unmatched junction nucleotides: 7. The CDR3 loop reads CASSQDFAGGLTDTQYF. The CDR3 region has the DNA TGCGCCAGCAGCCAAGATTTTGCGGGGGGCCTCACAGATACGCAGTATTTT.

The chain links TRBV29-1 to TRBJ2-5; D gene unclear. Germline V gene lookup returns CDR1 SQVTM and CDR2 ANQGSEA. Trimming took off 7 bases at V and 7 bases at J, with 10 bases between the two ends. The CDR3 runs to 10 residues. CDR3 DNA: TGCAGCGCTCGATCGGGGACCCAGTACTTC. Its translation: CSARSGTQYF.

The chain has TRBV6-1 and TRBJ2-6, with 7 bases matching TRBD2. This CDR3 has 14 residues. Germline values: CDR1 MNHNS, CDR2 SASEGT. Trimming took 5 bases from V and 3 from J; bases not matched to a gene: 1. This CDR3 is CASSSGGGANVLTF. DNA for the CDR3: TGTGCCAGCAGTTCGGGAGGTGGGGCCAACGTCCTGACTTTC.

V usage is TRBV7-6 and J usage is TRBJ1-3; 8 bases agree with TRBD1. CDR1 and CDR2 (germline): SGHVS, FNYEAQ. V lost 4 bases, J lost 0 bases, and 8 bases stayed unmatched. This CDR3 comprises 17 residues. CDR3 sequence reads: CASSSGTGSFSGNTIYF. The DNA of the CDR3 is TGTGCCAGCAGCTCTGGGACAGGCTCGTTCTCTGGAAACACCATATATTTT.

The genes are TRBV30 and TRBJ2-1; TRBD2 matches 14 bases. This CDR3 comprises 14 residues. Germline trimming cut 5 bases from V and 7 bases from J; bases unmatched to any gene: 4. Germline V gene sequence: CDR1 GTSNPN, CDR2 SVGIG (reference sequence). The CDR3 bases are TGTGCCTGGGGGACTAGCGGGAGATGGAATGAGCAGTTCTTC. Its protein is CAWGTSGRWNEQFF.

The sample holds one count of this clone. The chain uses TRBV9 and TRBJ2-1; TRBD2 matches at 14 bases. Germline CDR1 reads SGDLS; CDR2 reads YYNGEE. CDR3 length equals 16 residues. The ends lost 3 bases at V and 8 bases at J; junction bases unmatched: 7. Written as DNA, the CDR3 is TGTGCCAGCAGCGATTGGACTAGCGGGAGGAGGGATGAGCAGTTCTTC. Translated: CASSDWTSGRRDEQFF.

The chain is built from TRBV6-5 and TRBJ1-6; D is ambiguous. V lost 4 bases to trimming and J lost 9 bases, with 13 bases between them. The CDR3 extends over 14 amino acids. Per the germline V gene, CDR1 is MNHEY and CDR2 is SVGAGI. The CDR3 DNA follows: TGTGCCAGCAGTTGGACTGCTGCCAGTTCACCCCTCCACTTT. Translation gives CASSWTAASSPLHF.

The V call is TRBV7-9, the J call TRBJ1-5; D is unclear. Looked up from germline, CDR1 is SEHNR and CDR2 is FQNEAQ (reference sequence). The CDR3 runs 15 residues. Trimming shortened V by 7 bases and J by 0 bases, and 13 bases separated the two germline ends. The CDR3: CASTLGGFSNQPQHF. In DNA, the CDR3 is TGTGCCAGCACCCTCGGAGGGTTTAGCAATCAGCCCCAGCATTTT.

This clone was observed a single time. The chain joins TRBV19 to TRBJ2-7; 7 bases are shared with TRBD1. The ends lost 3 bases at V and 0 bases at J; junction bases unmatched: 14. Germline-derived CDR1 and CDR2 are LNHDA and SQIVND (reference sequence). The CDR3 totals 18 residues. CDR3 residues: CASSILLPQGQGSYEQYF. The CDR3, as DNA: TGTGCCAGTAGTATCTTACTTCCACAGGGGCAAGGCTCCTACGAGCAGTACTTC.